This T cell receptor (beta chain) is from a study of T cell responses to AZD1222 COVID-19 vaccine. Germline lookup yields CDR1 SGHTA and CDR2 FQGNSA. Trimming left V 1 base short and J 10 bases short, with 16 bases between. The CDR3 is made up of 14 amino acids. Repertoires were generated with immunoSEQ multiplex PCR, while TCRdb's copy carries only in-frame clones and drops some. Found here are more than 95,000 clones, approximately 86% of them singletons; the top ten hold 2.5% to 3.5%. Findings of the study overall: The peak T cell response came first, and repertoires were sampled only after it.

On this clone itself: Its matching antigen is unknown.

The receptor was derived from an adult who received the MenACWY meningococcal vaccine as a control. The sample here was peripheral blood, taken 28 days after the second dose of the MenACWY control vaccine. This chain joins TRBV7-2 and TRBJ2-5; D is tentatively TRBD1 or TRBD2 (6 bases each). The CDR3 region is CASSLGGAGAFQYF. CDR3 in DNA: TGTGCCAGCAGCTTAGGGGGGGCTGGGGCTTTCCAGTACTTC.